These 32 T cell receptor beta chains were sequenced from one sample in a study of blood T cells in healthy people across ages. Then a second PCR, running roughly 7 to 11 cycles, was carried out with a sample-barcoded 5' primer and a J-beta primer mix. TCRdb recomputed calls from the 5' RACE reads with MiXCR, one row per CDR3 protein. The top ten hold 15% to 20% of the sample, which has about 780,000 distinct CDR3 sequences, about 47% seen once. The sequencing input was blood. The receptors stem from a man at least 80 years old in good health.

The sample holds one count of this clonotype. The V call is TRBV7-2, the J call TRBJ1-5; 10 bases match TRBD1. The V segment lost 5 bases and the J segment 6 bases; nucleotides outside the gene matches: 7. CDR3 size: 15 residues. The germline gives CDR1 SGHTA, CDR2 FQGNSA. CDR3 sequence (DNA): TGTGCCAGCAGCCCGACAGGGGGCGCCGGTCAGCCCCAGCATTTT. It translates to CASSPTGGAGQPQHF.

This clonotype was seen only once. The chain is built from TRBV2 and TRBJ2-1; D uncertain. V shed 6 bases and J shed 7 bases, with 10 bases lying between them. This CDR3 is 12 amino acids long. The germline CDR1 and CDR2 sequences are SNHLY and FYNNEI. In DNA form, the CDR3 reads TGTGCCAGCAGGGTTCGGCCGAATGAGCAGTTCTTC. This translates into CASRVRPNEQFF.

The genes are TRBV12-3 or TRBV12-4 and TRBJ2-1, with D uncertain. This CDR3 has 12 amino acids. V was pared by 5 bases and J by 5 bases, with 7 bases between. The CDR3 region is CASSVRNNEQFF. DNA of the CDR3: TGTGCCAGCAGTGTTAGAAACAATGAGCAGTTCTTC.

This clonotype occurred many times. The chain joins TRBV7-2 to TRBJ2-3, with D maybe TRBD2 (6 bases). The CDR3 contains 15 residues. Germline V CDR1 and CDR2: SGHTA, FQGNSA. V was cut by 1 base and J by 0 bases, with 8 bases left in between. DNA for the CDR3: TGTGCCAGCAGCTTAGAAGGGAGGAGCACAGATACGCAGTATTTT. Translation gives CASSLEGRSTDTQYF.

This clonotype was recorded at least ten times. The V and J genes are TRBV6-5 and TRBJ2-3, with TRBD2 as a possible D gene (5 bases). Germline values: CDR1 MNHEY, CDR2 SVGAGI. CDR3 size: 15 residues. With 5 bases removed from V and 5 bases from J, the gap between germline ends came to 17 bases. CDR3 sequence: CASSPGLSSRDTQYF. The CDR3 DNA follows: TGTGCCAGCAGTCCCGGACTTTCCAGTAGAGATACGCAGTATTTT.

The chain's CDR3 is CSASQLAGTYNEQFF. Here the CDR3 DNA reads TGCAGTGCTAGTCAACTAGCGGGGACCTACAATGAGCAGTTCTTC. This chain links TRBV20-1 with TRBJ2-1; TRBD2 aligns across 10 bases. The CDR3 has 15 amino acids. The V gene's germline CDR1 is DFQATT and CDR2 SNEGSKA (reference sequence). J was trimmed by 2 bases and V by 3 bases; bases with no gene match: 4.

The chain couples TRBV20-1 to TRBJ2-3; 8 positions agree with TRBD2. The CDR3 loop spans 16 amino acids. Trimming removed 0 bases from V and 6 bases from J; junction bases left unmatched: 11. Germline V gene lookup returns CDR1 DFQATT and CDR2 SNEGSKA (reference sequence). The CDR3 nucleotides read TGCAGTGCTAGAGAAGTAGCGGGGTGGGCGTCGGATACGCAGTATTTT. It translates to CSAREVAGWASDTQYF.

This chain joins TRBV4-3 and TRBJ2-7, with 9 bases fitting TRBD2. CDR1 LGHNA and CDR2 YSLEER come from the germline V gene. The CDR3 is 15 amino acids. V shed 4 bases, J shed 6 bases, and the junction held 10 bases outside the gene matches. The CDR3 nucleotides are TGCGCCAGCAGCCCGGGACTAGCATCCCTGGGCGAGCAGTACTTC. Translating gives CASSPGLASLGEQYF.

There are a few counts of this clonotype. J is TRBJ1-5 and V is TRBV7-8, with D tentatively TRBD1 (6 bases). CDR3 length: 16 residues. V dropped 0 bases and J dropped 4 bases, with 13 bases sitting between them. Germline V CDR1 and CDR2: SGHVS, FQNEAQ. CDR3 in amino acids: CASSLALRQENQPQHF. The CDR3, as DNA: TGTGCCAGCAGCTTAGCGTTAAGACAGGAAAATCAGCCCCAGCATTTT.

Points on this clonotype: This could be a read error, since a much larger clone is one nucleotide away. The chain is built from TRBV28 and TRBJ2-7; a possible D gene is TRBD2 (6 bases). V gave up 5 bases and J gave up 3 bases, with 14 bases separating them. The germline CDR1 and CDR2 sequences are MDHEN and SYDVKM. The CDR3 has 14 amino acids. DNA for the CDR3: TGTGCCAGCAGTGTAGGAGGGCGCGTCTACGAGCAGTACTTC. Protein: CASSVGGRVYEQYF.

The sample holds one count of this clonotype. V is TRBV30 and J is TRBJ2-7; D is unresolved. The CDR3 sequence is 13 residues long. CDR1 and CDR2 (germline): GTSNPN, SVGIG (reference sequence). V lost 0 bases to trimming and J lost 1 base, with 7 bases between them. In DNA, the CDR3 is TGTGCCTGGAGTGTGGGCGGATCCTACGAGCAGTACTTC. Residues: CAWSVGGSYEQYF.

Only a few counts were recorded for this clonotype. The genes are TRBV6-5 and TRBJ1-5; no definite D call. The CDR3 sequence is 15 residues long. V lost 4 bases and J 0 bases, leaving 10 bases between the germline ends. Looked up from germline, CDR1 is MNHEY and CDR2 is SVGAGI. The CDR3 bases are TGTGCCAGCAGTTCGACACCTAATAGCAATCAGCCCCAGCATTTT. This codes for CASSSTPNSNQPQHF.

The rearrangement uses TRBV27 and TRBJ2-1; either TRBD1 or TRBD2 may fit D (6 bases each). Germline lookup yields CDR1 MNHEY and CDR2 SMNVEV (reference sequence). This CDR3 contains 15 residues. With 0 bases removed from V and 8 bases from J, the gap between germline ends came to 14 bases. The CDR3 nucleotides read TGTGCCAGCAGTTTATCCCCACTCGGGGGCGATGAGCAGTTCTTC. It is translated as CASSLSPLGGDEQFF.

This clonotype was counted ten times or more. V and J are TRBV28 and TRBJ2-5; D unresolved. Trimming shortened V by 7 bases and J by 5 bases, and 14 bases separated the two germline ends. The CDR3 has 13 residues. CDR1 MDHEN and CDR2 SYDVKM come from the germline V gene. CDR3 loop: CASTFWDSETQYF. CDR3 nucleotide sequence: TGTGCCAGCACCTTCTGGGATTCGGAGACCCAGTACTTC.

V gene TRBV29-1 combines with J gene TRBJ2-7, with D perhaps TRBD2 (6 bases). There are 14 residues in the CDR3. Germline values: CDR1 SQVTM, CDR2 ANQGSEA. With 4 bases removed from V and 1 base from J, the gap between germline ends came to 14 bases. The chain's CDR3 is CSVVGLRESYEQYF. DNA of the CDR3: TGCAGCGTTGTTGGATTGCGGGAATCCTACGAGCAGTACTTC.

This rearrangement joins TRBV7-8 to TRBJ2-1; no firm D call. From germline, CDR1 is SGHVS and CDR2 FQNEAQ. Trimming pared 5 bases from V and 15 bases from J, leaving 17 bases between. The CDR3 loop spans 12 amino acids. The CDR3 nucleotides read TGTGCCAGCAGCCCAGATTGGGTTTTGGGGTTCTTC. Its translation: CASSPDWVLGFF.

This chain joins TRBV15 and TRBJ1-5; D not certain. This CDR3 is built from 15 residues. Trimming took 1 base from V and 9 from J, leaving 16 bases between them. Germline values: CDR1 LNHNV, CDR2 YYDKDF (reference sequence). This CDR3 is CATSRAGTAVRPQHF. The DNA for the CDR3 is TGTGCCACCAGCAGAGCGGGAACAGCCGTCCGGCCCCAGCATTTT.

This clonotype was seen a handful of times. The rearrangement links TRBV9 to TRBJ2-1; 10 bases line up with TRBD2. The ends lost 0 bases at V and 7 bases at J; junction bases unmatched: 10. This CDR3 contains 17 residues. CDR1 is SGDLS and CDR2 is YYNGEE in the germline V gene. The CDR3 DNA reads TGTGCCAGCAGCGTAGACCCCGGTAGCGGGAGGATAAATGAGCAGTTCTTC. Encoded protein: CASSVDPGSGRINEQFF.

The chain combines TRBV25-1 with TRBJ2-3; 8 nucleotides match TRBD2. V shed 2 bases, J shed 4 bases, and the junction held 11 bases outside the gene matches. The CDR3 has 17 residues. Germline V CDR1 and CDR2: MGHDK, SYGVNS. Written as DNA, the CDR3 is TGTGCCAGCAGTGAAATCGTCCTAGCGGGTATCTCAGATACGCAGTATTTT. This encodes CASSEIVLAGISDTQYF.

This clonotype was observed a few times. The junction departs from the called germline gene at one end, perhaps through a read error. This chain connects TRBV20-1 to TRBJ1-2, with D unclear. This CDR3 comprises 13 residues. Germline values: CDR1 DFQATT, CDR2 SNEGSKA (reference sequence). The CDR3 sequence is CSARDLTGNGHTF. In DNA, the CDR3 is TGCAGTGCTAGAGATCTGACTGGCAATGGCCACACCTTC.

The chain combines TRBV20-1 with TRBJ2-1; tentatively, D is TRBD2 (6 bases). The CDR3 consists of 13 residues. The germline CDR1 and CDR2 sequences are DFQATT and SNEGSKA (reference sequence). Trimming removed 4 bases at V and 4 bases at J, with 11 bases between. The CDR3 loop reads CSAIRDLYNEQFF. Written as DNA, the CDR3 is TGCAGTGCTATCCGGGACTTATACAATGAGCAGTTCTTC.

In this sample, this clonotype turned up a few times. The rearrangement joins TRBV7-3 to TRBJ2-7; possibly TRBD2 for D (7 bases). The CDR3 runs to 14 residues. Germline V lookup: CDR1 SGHTA, CDR2 FQGTGA. V lost 5 bases to trimming and J lost 4 bases, with 15 bases between them. The CDR3 sequence is CASSPAGGQYEQYF. The CDR3 DNA is TGTGCCAGCAGCCCTGCCGGGGGGCAGTACGAGCAGTACTTC.

The chain combines TRBV9 with TRBJ2-5; D gene uncertain. Deletions cut 0 bases from V and 5 bases from J, with 14 bases between. The CDR3 sequence is 15 residues long. Germline values: CDR1 SGDLS, CDR2 YYNGEE. This CDR3 reads CASSVAQNSWETQYF. The CDR3 region has the DNA TGTGCCAGCAGCGTAGCTCAGAATAGCTGGGAGACCCAGTACTTC.

This clonotype was seen ten or more times. The chain has TRBV4-2 and TRBJ2-5; tentatively, D is TRBD2 (5 bases). This CDR3 contains 15 residues. Germline V lookup: CDR1 LGHNA, CDR2 YNFKEQ. Trimming removed 5 bases from V and 2 bases from J, with 15 bases in between. The CDR3 reads CASSKSPLGQETQYF. CDR3 nucleotides: TGTGCCAGCAGCAAAAGCCCACTAGGGCAAGAGACCCAGTACTTC.

This chain uses TRBV7-9 with TRBJ1-2; weak D call: TRBD1 (6 bases). Germline CDR1 reads SEHNR; CDR2 reads FQNEAQ (reference sequence). V lost 6 bases, J lost 7 bases, and 15 bases lay in between. This CDR3 has 13 residues. The DNA for the CDR3 is TGTGCCAGCAGTCAGGACAGCCCGGGTGGCTACACCTTC. It is translated as CASSQDSPGGYTF. Full variable domain (remainder filled in from reference TRBV7-9 and TRBJ1-2): DTGVSQNPRHKITKRGQNVTFRCDPISEHNRLYWYRQTLGQGPEFLTYFQNEAQLEKSRLLSDRFSAERPKGSFSTLEIQRTEQGDSAMYLCASSQDSPGGYTFGSGTRLTVV.

The V call is TRBV10-3, the J call TRBJ1-5, with D possibly matching TRBD1 (6 bases). There are 14 residues in the CDR3. V lost 2 bases and J 7 bases, leaving 12 bases between the germline ends. Germline V lookup: CDR1 ENHRY, CDR2 SYGVKD. CDR3 in DNA: TGTGCCATCAGTGAGAACAGGGCTGGACAGCCCCAGCATTTT. Its protein is CAISENRAGQPQHF.

This clonotype was found a few times. The rearrangement joins TRBV7-2 to TRBJ1-5; D is possibly TRBD1 (5 bases). Germline V gene data show CDR1 as SGHTA and CDR2 as FQGNSA. V was pared by 2 bases and J by 0 bases, with 17 bases between. This CDR3 contains 18 residues. The DNA for the CDR3 is TGTGCCAGCAGCTTAACTTTTGGGGGAGGGTTTAGCAATCAGCCCCAGCATTTT. Its protein is CASSLTFGGGFSNQPQHF. The entire variable domain, with the rest obtained from reference TRBV7-2 and TRBJ1-5, is as follows: GAGVSQSPSNKVTEKGKDVELRCDPISGHTALYWYRQSLGQGLEFLIYFQGNSAPDKSGLPSDRFSAERTGGSVSTLTIQRTQQEDSAVYLCASSLTFGGGFSNQPQHFGDGTRLSIL.

This chain joins TRBV4-2 and TRBJ2-5, with no clear D. This CDR3 has 15 amino acids. Looked up from germline, CDR1 is LGHNA and CDR2 is YNFKEQ. V lost 0 bases and J lost 4, with 12 bases in between. CDR3 DNA: TGTGCCAGCAGCCAAGATGGTAGCCGTGTAGAGACCCAGTACTTC. This gives the protein CASSQDGSRVETQYF.

V usage is TRBV7-2 and J usage is TRBJ2-3, with TRBD2 as a possible D gene (5 bases). Between the trimmed V and J ends, which lost 5 bases and 5 bases, there was a span of 14 bases. Germline values: CDR1 SGHTA, CDR2 FQGNSA. The CDR3 has 14 amino acids. The CDR3 region has the DNA TGTGCCAGCAGCCTTTCCGGGAATCTAGATACGCAGTATTTT. Its protein is CASSLSGNLDTQYF.

This clonotype was seen a handful of times. This chain connects TRBV2 to TRBJ1-2, with 9 bases fitting TRBD1. V dropped 6 bases and J dropped 0; count of bases not matched to a gene: 5. Germline CDR1 reads SNHLY; CDR2 reads FYNNEI. This CDR3 contains 15 residues. In nucleotides, the CDR3 is TGTGCCAGCAGAGAACAGGGGGCGCCTAACTATGGCTACACCTTC. Translated, it gives CASREQGAPNYGYTF.

The chain employs TRBV28 and TRBJ1-2, with D possibly matching TRBD1 (5 bases). Trimming removed 7 bases from V and 2 bases from J, with 8 bases in between. Germline CDR1 is MDHEN and CDR2 is SYDVKM. The CDR3 covers 12 residues. The CDR3 DNA is TGTGCCAGCAAACAGGAAAACTATGGCTACACCTTC. Residues: CASKQENYGYTF.

The chain uses TRBV6-2 or TRBV6-3 and TRBJ1-5; D uncertain. Germline V lookup: CDR1 MNHEY, CDR2 SVGEGT. V was shortened by 6 bases and J by 0 bases, with 15 bases between the two germline ends. The length of the CDR3 is 16 residues. Here the CDR3 reads CASSDPTGYSNQPQHF. In DNA form, the CDR3 reads TGTGCCAGCAGCGATCCGACGGGCTATAGCAATCAGCCCCAGCATTTT.